Each of the 24 T cell receptor beta chains below was sequenced from the same sample in a study of spatial heterogeneity in lung cancer. Time point here: sample taken at primary tumor resection. These TCRs are of unknown antigen specificity. TCRdb re-derived calls from the 5' RACE reads in MiXCR, one entry per CDR3 protein. This table holds fewer than 10,000 distinct CDR3 sequences, roughly 5% found once. Study observations and caveats: How many expanded intratumoral alpha and beta TCRs were present tracked the tumor mutation count, which was a count of nonsynonymous mutations.

The source material was lung tumor tissue, sampled at surgery. All receptors come from a female donor with early-stage non-small cell lung cancer.

By sample share, this clonotype is medium-sized. The chain couples TRBV10-3 to TRBJ2-7; 13 bases fit TRBD2. Germline lookup yields CDR1 ENHRY and CDR2 SYGVKD. V lost 6 bases to trimming and J lost 3 bases; unmatched junction nucleotides: 5. The CDR3 runs 15 residues. The DNA for the CDR3 is TGTGCCATCAGATTTGGGACTAGCGGGAACTACGAGCAGTACTTC. This gives the protein CAIRFGTSGNYEQYF.

This clonotype was seen ten or more times. This sequence joins TRBV28 and TRBJ1-4; no clear D gene. With 2 bases removed from V and 5 bases from J, the gap between germline ends came to 9 bases. CDR1 is MDHEN and CDR2 is SYDVKM in the germline V gene. The CDR3 covers 14 residues. CDR3 DNA: TGTGCCAGCAGTTTAACGGGAGGGAATGAAAAACTGTTTTTT. It codes for CASSLTGGNEKLFF.

Many counts were recorded for this clonotype. This chain joins TRBV7-9 and TRBJ2-2; D is unclear. Trimming cost V 8 bases and J 4 bases, with 11 bases left between them. CDR1 and CDR2 (germline): SEHNR, FQNEAQ (reference sequence). The CDR3 runs to 13 residues. The CDR3 DNA follows: TGTGCCAGCGGTGAGGTGGTCACCGGGGAGCTGTTTTTT. This encodes CASGEVVTGELFF.

Judged by abundance, this clonotype is medium-sized (0.01 to 0.1%). The chain has TRBV12-3 or TRBV12-4 and TRBJ2-7, with 13 bases aligning to TRBD2. After removal of 6 bases from V and 3 bases from J, the junction contained 8 bases not matched to a gene. The CDR3 loop spans 16 amino acids. In nucleotides, the CDR3 is TGTGCCAGCAGCCCCCCGGGACTAGCGGGGTTCTACGAGCAGTACTTC. Amino acids: CASSPPGLAGFYEQYF.

By its share, this clonotype is medium-sized. This chain links TRBV5-5 with TRBJ2-4; D perhaps matches TRBD1 (7 bases). The V gene lost 4 bases and the J gene lost 8 bases, with 25 bases spanning the gap. The germline CDR1 and CDR2 sequences are SGHKS and YYEKEE (reference sequence). This CDR3 contains 17 residues. The CDR3 loop is CASSMWTGEGRLDIQYF. CDR3 nucleotides: TGTGCCAGCAGCATGTGGACAGGAGAAGGGAGGCTGGACATTCAGTACTTC. Complete variable domain (other parts from reference TRBV5-5 and TRBJ2-4): DAGVTQSPTHLIKTRGQQVTLRCSPISGHKSVSWYQQVLGQGPQFIFQYYEKEERGRGNFPDRFSARQFPNYSSELNVNALLLGDSALYLCASSMWTGEGRLDIQYFGAGTRLSVL.

This clonotype was detected ten times or more. The V and J genes are TRBV10-3 and TRBJ1-2, with D unclear. The CDR3 is 14 residues long. Trimming shortened V by 3 bases and J by 4 bases, and 12 bases separated the two germline ends. Germline assignment: CDR1 ENHRY and CDR2 SYGVKD. The chain's CDR3 is CAISEIGRSYGYTF. The CDR3, as DNA: TGTGCCATCAGTGAAATTGGGCGGAGCTATGGCTACACCTTC.

This clonotype was picked up many times. The chain carries TRBV28 and TRBJ2-7; the D gene is possibly TRBD2 (6 bases). V lost 3 bases and J lost 1, with 13 bases in between. The CDR3 is 15 amino acids. From germline, CDR1 is MDHEN and CDR2 SYDVKM. DNA of the CDR3: TGTGCCAGCAGTTTTTGGGTGGGAGGATCCTACGAGCAGTACTTC. This codes for CASSFWVGGSYEQYF.

This clonotype was recorded many times. This rearrangement joins TRBV27 to TRBJ1-6, with D unresolved. V was shortened by 5 bases and J by 4 bases, with 9 bases between the two germline ends. The CDR3 consists of 14 residues. CDR1 and CDR2 (germline): MNHEY, SMNVEV (reference sequence). CDR3 in DNA: TGTGCCAGCAGTCCCCTGAGGTATAATTCACCCCTCCACTTT. Translated, it gives CASSPLRYNSPLHF.

Note on this clonotype: This could be a read error, since a much larger clone is one nucleotide away. J is TRBJ2-3 and V is TRBV20-1; perhaps TRBD2 as D (5 bases). Per the germline V gene, CDR1 is DFQATT and CDR2 is SNEGSKA (reference sequence). V lost 5 bases to trimming and J lost 2 bases, with 14 bases between them. The CDR3 extends over 14 amino acids. CDR3 nucleotide sequence: TGCAGTGCTGGTCCGAGACTACACACAGATACGCAGTATTTT. Translation: CSAGPRLHTDTQYF.

This clonotype appeared many times. The chain uses TRBV7-9 and TRBJ1-4; a possible D gene is TRBD1 (5 bases). From germline, CDR1 is SEHNR and CDR2 FQNEAQ (reference sequence). Trimming pared 1 base from V and 8 bases from J, leaving 14 bases between. CDR3 length equals 15 residues. The CDR3 sequence: CASSLGDLIEEKLFF. The CDR3 coding sequence is TGTGCCAGCAGCTTAGGGGACCTAATCGAGGAAAAACTGTTTTTT.

This clonotype was recorded many times. The chain joins TRBV10-3 to TRBJ2-1, with 12 bases that match TRBD2. Unmatched junction bases numbered 8, after V lost 8 bases and J lost 9 bases. CDR1 is ENHRY, CDR2 SYGVKD, per germline. This CDR3 has 14 amino acids. CDR3 region: CAIQGGLAGSEQFF. The CDR3 DNA follows: TGTGCCATCCAAGGAGGACTAGCGGGAAGTGAGCAGTTCTTC.

This clonotype has at least ten counts. The chain couples TRBV12-3 or TRBV12-4 to TRBJ2-1; D gene ambiguous. Trimming removed 1 base at V and 9 bases at J, with 7 bases between. The CDR3 has 12 residues. CDR3 residues: CASSLGGSEQFF. The CDR3 DNA sequence: TGTGCCAGCAGTTTAGGGGGTAGTGAGCAGTTCTTC.

This clonotype was detected many times. The rearrangement links TRBV18 to TRBJ2-7; tentative D call: TRBD1 (6 bases). CDR1 is KGHSH, CDR2 LQKENI, per germline. The CDR3 covers 13 residues. Trimming cost V 9 bases and J 5 bases, with 17 bases left between them. CDR3: CASLPNRDNEQYF. In DNA, the CDR3 is TGTGCCAGTTTACCAAACCGGGACAACGAGCAGTACTTC.

In this sample, this clonotype turned up many times. The chain employs TRBV6-5 and TRBJ2-4, with D perhaps matching TRBD1 (5 bases). Germline-derived CDR1 and CDR2 are MNHEY and SVGAGI. This CDR3 contains 16 residues. V lost 5 bases and J lost 2, with 16 bases in between. For the CDR3, the DNA is TGTGCCAGCAGTCCCGCCAGGGAATCATCCAAAAACATTCAGTACTTC. Encoded protein: CASSPARESSKNIQYF.

This clonotype is large in the sample. The chain joins TRBV18 to TRBJ2-7, with D hard to call. The V gene lost 6 bases and the J gene lost 0 bases, with 6 bases spanning the gap. Germline assignment: CDR1 KGHSH and CDR2 LQKENI. This CDR3 has 12 amino acids. Written as DNA, the CDR3 is TGTGCCAGCTCCGGCGGCTCCTACGAGCAGTACTTC. It encodes CASSGGSYEQYF.

V and J are TRBV7-2 and TRBJ2-7; 11 bases agree with TRBD2. Germline-derived CDR1 and CDR2 are SGHTA and FQGNSA. V was clipped by 3 bases and J by 3 bases; unmatched bases: 1. The CDR3 has 14 residues. CDR3 bases: TGTGCCAGCAGCTTGGGACTAGCGGTCTACGAGCAGTACTTC. It translates to CASSLGLAVYEQYF.

This clonotype is medium-sized (0.01 to 0.1%) within its sample. The rearrangement links TRBV7-2 to TRBJ2-1; 12 nucleotides match TRBD2. Germline assignment: CDR1 SGHTA and CDR2 FQGNSA. V lost 5 bases to trimming and J lost 7 bases; unmatched junction nucleotides: 6. This CDR3 has 15 amino acids. The CDR3 DNA reads as TGTGCCAGCAGCGTAACTAGCGGGAGGTTGAATGAGCAGTTCTTC. Protein sequence: CASSVTSGRLNEQFF.

By frequency in the sample, this clonotype is medium-sized (0.01 to 0.1%). The chain employs TRBV3-1 and TRBJ1-3; D is ambiguous. The CDR3 consists of 16 residues. Germline CDR1 is LGHDT and CDR2 is YNNKEL (reference sequence). V was clipped by 1 base and J by 0 bases, with 10 bases between them. As DNA, the CDR3 is TGTGCCAGCAGCCAAGTTCCCGAGGCCTCTGGAAACACCATATATTTT. This translates into CASSQVPEASGNTIYF.

By share, this clonotype ranks as medium-sized. This chain connects TRBV19 to TRBJ2-1; TRBD2 matches at 10 bases. The CDR3 runs 16 residues. The germline gives CDR1 LNHDA, CDR2 SQIVND (reference sequence). J lost 9 bases, V lost 5 bases, and 13 bases had no gene match. The CDR3 sequence is CASSSRFLAGAGEQFF. CDR3 DNA sequence: TGTGCCAGTAGTTCGCGTTTTCTAGCGGGAGCGGGTGAGCAGTTCTTC.

By share, this clonotype ranks as medium-sized (0.01 to 0.1%). The chain employs TRBV14 and TRBJ2-2, with unresolved D. From germline, CDR1 is SGHDN and CDR2 FVKESK. The ends were cut back, 2 bases at V and 1 base at J, with 11 bases in the middle. The CDR3 covers 16 residues. The CDR3 spells CASSQIYSMNTGELFF. The CDR3 DNA sequence: TGTGCCAGCAGCCAAATTTACTCCATGAACACCGGGGAGCTGTTTTTT.

In its sample, this clonotype was seen many times. CDR3 DNA: TGTGCCAGCAGTTACGATACGGCACAACTCTACGAGCAGTACTTC. Encoded protein: CASSYDTAQLYEQYF. The chain couples TRBV6-5 to TRBJ2-7; the D is unclear. Per the germline V gene, CDR1 is MNHEY and CDR2 is SVGAGI. V was cut by 2 bases and J by 3 bases, with 14 bases left in between. The CDR3 is 15 residues long.

The V gene is TRBV28, the J gene TRBJ2-5, with D hard to call. Trimming removed 6 bases at V and 2 bases at J, with 13 bases between. This CDR3 has 14 residues. The germline CDR1 and CDR2 sequences are MDHEN and SYDVKM. As DNA, the CDR3 is TGTGCCAGCAGCCGGGCGGCAGCGCAAGAGACCCAGTACTTC. Protein sequence: CASSRAAAQETQYF.

This clonotype has at least ten counts. The chain recombines TRBV24-1 with TRBJ2-1; tentatively, D is TRBD1 (5 bases). The CDR3 runs 16 residues. V shed 5 bases and J shed 0 bases, with 13 bases lying between them. Germline V gene sequence: CDR1 KGHDR, CDR2 SFDVKD. CDR3 loop: CATSGVGVVSYNEQFF. The CDR3 DNA follows: TGTGCCACCAGTGGAGTAGGGGTTGTCTCCTACAATGAGCAGTTCTTC.

This clonotype has at least ten counts. Germline and junction disagree at one end, which may indicate a read error. This sequence joins TRBV7-2 and TRBJ2-5, with a tentative D call TRBD1 (5 bases). Germline values: CDR1 SGHTA, CDR2 FQGNSA. The CDR3 is 13 amino acids. The CDR3 protein is CASSVARAETQYF. CDR3 nucleotides: TGTGCCAGCAGCGTAGCCAGGGCGGAGACCCAGTACTTC.